This T cell receptor (beta chain) was retrieved from a study of T-cell reconstitution after alpha-beta-depleted transplantation in children. Study-wide points: Several hundred expanded graft clones reportedly supplied alpha-beta T cells about two months after transplant. At the one-year point after transplant, T-cell counts and TCRbeta diversity were found to come mostly from T cells that had been newly produced. Diversity of TCRbeta at day 60 was high in some patients, arising from surviving recipient T cells and thymic progenitors.

This clonotype has only a few counts. What it recognizes is unknown. Germline-derived CDR1 and CDR2 are DFQATT and SNEGSKA (reference sequence). This CDR3 is 16 amino acids long. V trimming: 5 bases; J trimming: 1 base; junction bases outside the gene matches: 11. Unique molecular identifiers were built into the TCRbeta library. TCRdb itself ran the PCR reads through MiXCR, one entry per CDR3 protein. The sample has a few hundred thousand distinct CDR3 sequences; over 10% are singletons. Sequences were derived from PBMCs, mostly from graft donor cells, sampled 360 days after TCRalphabeta/CD19-depleted stem cell transplant. The TCR originated in a male patient younger than 18 who had a stem cell transplant for acute myeloid leukemia, so the T cells may come from the graft donor. V is TRBV20-1 and J is TRBJ1-1; 9 bases map to TRBD1. The CDR3 DNA reads TGCAGTGCTCGCCACCGGACAGGGGTAGGGAACACTGAAGCTTTCTTT. Translated: CSARHRTGVGNTEAFF.